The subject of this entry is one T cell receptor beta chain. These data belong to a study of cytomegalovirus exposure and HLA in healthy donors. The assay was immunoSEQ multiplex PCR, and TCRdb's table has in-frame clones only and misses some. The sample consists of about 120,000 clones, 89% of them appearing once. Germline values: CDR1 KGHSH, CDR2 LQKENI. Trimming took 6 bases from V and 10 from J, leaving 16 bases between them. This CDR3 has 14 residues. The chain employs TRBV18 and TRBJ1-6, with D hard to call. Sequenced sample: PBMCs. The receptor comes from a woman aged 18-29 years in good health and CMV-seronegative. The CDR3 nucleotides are TGTGCCAGCTCCCATGGGGAGATCGGATCACCCCTCCACTTT. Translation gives CASSHGEIGSPLHF.